Sequencing of this TCR beta chain was carried out in a study of blood T cells in healthy people across ages. Whole-study findings and limits: The donors' CMV status was not determined, possibly confounding changes in expanded clonotypes.

A note on this clonotype: Its antigen is not known.

A second PCR, run for about 7 to 12 cycles, used a sample-barcoded 5' primer plus a J-beta primer mix. Each CDR3 protein is one row after TCRdb ran MiXCR on the 5' RACE reads. The sample contains roughly 1.9 million distinct CDR3 sequences, approximately 40% of which appear only once. CDR1 is KGHSH and CDR2 is LQKENI in the germline V gene. With V trimmed by 2 bases and J by 11 bases, 13 bases remained unmatched. The CDR3 totals 15 residues. The clonotype originates from a human donor in good health. Sequenced input: blood. The rearrangement uses TRBV18 and TRBJ2-5; 8 bases agree with TRBD1. The CDR3 reads CASSPSGQGLNEQYF. DNA for the CDR3: TGTGCCAGCTCACCATCAGGACAGGGCCTTAATGAGCAGTACTTC.